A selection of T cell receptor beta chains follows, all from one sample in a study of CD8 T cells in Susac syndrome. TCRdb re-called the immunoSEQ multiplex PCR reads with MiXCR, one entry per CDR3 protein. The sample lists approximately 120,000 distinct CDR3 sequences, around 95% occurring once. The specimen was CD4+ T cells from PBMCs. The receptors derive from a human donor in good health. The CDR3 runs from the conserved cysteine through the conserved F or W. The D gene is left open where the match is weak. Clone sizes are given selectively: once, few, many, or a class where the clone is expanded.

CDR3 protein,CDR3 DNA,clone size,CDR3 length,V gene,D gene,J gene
CASSQGDYAEAFF,TGTGCCAGCAGCCAGGGGGATTATGCTGAAGCTTTCTTT,NA,13,TRBV3-1,NA,TRBJ1-1
CASSTQGWYEQYF,TGTGCCAGCAGTACTCAGGGGTGGTACGAGCAGTACTTC,NA,13,TRBV2,NA,TRBJ2-7
CASSYDLQGFGTDTQYF,TGTGCCAGCAGTTACGACCTACAGGGGTTTGGCACAGATACGCAGTATTTT,NA,17,TRBV6-5,TRBD1,TRBJ2-3
CASTSGTEDYTF,TGTGCCAGCACCTCCGGGACAGAAGACTACACCTTC,NA,12,TRBV28,TRBD1,TRBJ1-2
CATSDRTDTQYF,TGTGCCACCAGTGATCGGACAGACACCCAGTACTTC,few,12,TRBV24-1,NA,TRBJ2-5
CASSHPGYGYTF,TGCGCCAGCAGCCATCCAGGGTATGGCTACACCTTC,NA,12,TRBV4-3,NA,TRBJ1-2
CASSPYLGEQYF,TGTGCCAGCTCACCCTACCTTGGGGAGCAGTACTTC,NA,12,TRBV18,NA,TRBJ2-7
CASSLGREGDEQYF,TGTGCCAGCAGCTTAGGTCGGGAGGGGGACGAGCAGTACTTC,NA,14,TRBV13,TRBD2,TRBJ2-7
CASRGQGFNEQFF,TGTGCCAGCAGGGGACAGGGGTTCAATGAGCAGTTCTTC,NA,13,TRBV25-1,TRBD1,TRBJ2-1
CASSPFGRGDEKLFF,TGTGCCAGCAGTCCATTCGGCCGGGGGGATGAAAAACTGTTTTTT,NA,15,TRBV2,NA,TRBJ1-4
CAWSVSGYEQYF,TGTGCCTGGAGTGTTTCGGGCTACGAGCAGTACTTC,NA,12,TRBV30,NA,TRBJ2-7
CSIKWGGTDTQYF,TGCAGTATTAAATGGGGGGGGACAGATACGCAGTATTTT,NA,13,TRBV29-1,TRBD2,TRBJ2-3
CASSPGGAQETQYF,TGTGCCAGTAGTCCCGGGGGGGCTCAAGAGACCCAGTACTTC,NA,14,TRBV19,TRBD2,TRBJ2-5
CASSLGSFRLQNTEAFF,TGCGCCAGCAGCTTGGGCTCCTTCAGACTCCAGAACACTGAAGCTTTCTTT,NA,17,TRBV5-1,NA,TRBJ1-1
CATQLAGAQETQYF,TGTGCCACCCAACTAGCGGGGGCCCAAGAGACCCAGTACTTC,NA,14,TRBV25-1,TRBD2,TRBJ2-5
CSASPPLAVLAKNIQYF,TGCAGTGCTTCCCCTCCCCTAGCGGTCCTAGCCAAAAACATTCAGTACTTC,NA,17,TRBV20-1,TRBD2,TRBJ2-4
CSARRYNEQFF,TGCAGCGCTAGGCGCTACAATGAGCAGTTCTTC,NA,11,TRBV29-1,NA,TRBJ2-1
CASSTRKGAYLETQYF,TGTGCCAGCAGCACTAGAAAGGGGGCATATTTGGAGACCCAGTACTTC,NA,16,TRBV5-6,TRBD1,TRBJ2-5
CASSSRGGRMETQYF,TGTGCCAGCAGCTCCCGCGGGGGCCGGATGGAGACCCAGTACTTC,NA,15,TRBV13,NA,TRBJ2-5
CASRGPGGIGEQYF,TGTGCCAGCAGGGGGCCAGGGGGTATAGGCGAGCAGTACTTC,NA,14,TRBV2,TRBD1,TRBJ2-7
CATSDSRTGGTGELFF,TGTGCCACCAGTGATTCACGGACAGGGGGAACCGGGGAGCTGTTTTTT,NA,16,TRBV24-1,TRBD1,TRBJ2-2
CASMQNTGELFF,TGTGCCAGCATGCAAAACACCGGGGAGCTGTTTTTT,NA,12,TRBV2,NA,TRBJ2-2
CATKGYSGNIQYF,TGTGCCACCAAAGGGTATTCGGGAAACATTCAGTACTTC,NA,13,TRBV19,NA,TRBJ2-4
CASSQGSDTQYF,TGTGCCAGCAGCCAGGGTTCAGATACGCAGTATTTT,NA,12,TRBV3-1,NA,TRBJ2-3
CAWKKPGQGARDTQYF,TGTGCCTGGAAAAAGCCGGGACAGGGGGCGCGGGATACGCAGTATTTT,NA,16,TRBV30,TRBD1,TRBJ2-3
CSARDSGVGQPQHF,TGCAGTGCTAGAGATAGCGGGGTCGGTCAGCCCCAGCATTTT,NA,14,TRBV20-1,NA,TRBJ1-5
CAWSGQSDRAYEQYF,TGTGCCTGGAGTGGACAGTCGGACAGGGCATACGAGCAGTACTTC,once,15,TRBV30,TRBD1,TRBJ2-7
CASSQEGLGSYEQYF,TGTGCCAGCAGCCAAGAAGGGCTGGGCTCCTACGAGCAGTACTTC,once,15,TRBV3-1,NA,TRBJ2-7
CAWTGQTDYGYTF,TGTGCCTGGACGGGACAGACGGATTATGGCTACACCTTC,NA,13,TRBV30,TRBD1,TRBJ1-2
CASSPPGETQYF,TGTGCCAGCTCACCACCCGGGGAGACCCAGTACTTC,NA,12,TRBV18,NA,TRBJ2-5
CASSHLSLAGDTGELFF,TGCGCCAGCAGCCATCTCTCACTAGCGGGAGACACCGGGGAGCTGTTTTTT,NA,17,TRBV4-1,TRBD2,TRBJ2-2
CSARDSRGQNYEQYF,TGCAGTGCTAGAGATTCGAGGGGGCAAAATTACGAGCAGTACTTC,NA,15,TRBV20-1,TRBD1,TRBJ2-7
CSVWDRYNEQFF,TGCAGCGTTTGGGACAGGTACAATGAGCAGTTCTTC,NA,12,TRBV29-1,TRBD1,TRBJ2-1
CASSPDRGWTDNEQFF,TGTGCCAGCTCACCTGATAGAGGTTGGACAGACAATGAGCAGTTCTTC,once,16,TRBV18,NA,TRBJ2-1
CASSSWDRGLSYEQYF,TGTGCCAGCAGCTCATGGGACAGGGGGCTCTCCTACGAGCAGTACTTC,NA,16,TRBV7-8,TRBD1,TRBJ2-7
CASSKPGQGPTSGYNEQFF,TGTGCCAGCAGTAAACCGGGACAGGGGCCGACTAGCGGGTACAATGAGCAGTTCTTC,NA,19,TRBV6-1,NA,TRBJ2-1
CAWSRGLAGGQDTQYF,TGTGCCTGGTCCCGGGGGCTAGCGGGGGGGCAGGATACGCAGTATTTT,NA,16,TRBV30,TRBD2,TRBJ2-3
CASSIGTSEETQYF,TGCGCCAGCAGCATCGGGACTAGCGAAGAGACCCAGTACTTC,NA,14,TRBV5-1,TRBD2,TRBJ2-5
CASSQDEPGTTYEQYF,TGTGCCAGCAGCCAAGATGAGCCAGGGACTACCTACGAGCAGTACTTC,NA,16,TRBV3-1,TRBD2,TRBJ2-7
CASSARSGSYEQYF,TGTGCCAGCAGTGCCCGAAGCGGATCCTACGAGCAGTACTTC,NA,14,TRBV3-1,NA,TRBJ2-7
CASSLSGDGELFF,TGCGCCAGCAGCTTATCAGGTGACGGGGAGCTGTTTTTT,NA,13,TRBV5-1,NA,TRBJ2-2
CASSPTESSYEQYF,TGTGCCAGCAGTCCCACCGAAAGCTCCTACGAGCAGTACTTC,NA,14,TRBV12-3/TRBV12-4,NA,TRBJ2-7